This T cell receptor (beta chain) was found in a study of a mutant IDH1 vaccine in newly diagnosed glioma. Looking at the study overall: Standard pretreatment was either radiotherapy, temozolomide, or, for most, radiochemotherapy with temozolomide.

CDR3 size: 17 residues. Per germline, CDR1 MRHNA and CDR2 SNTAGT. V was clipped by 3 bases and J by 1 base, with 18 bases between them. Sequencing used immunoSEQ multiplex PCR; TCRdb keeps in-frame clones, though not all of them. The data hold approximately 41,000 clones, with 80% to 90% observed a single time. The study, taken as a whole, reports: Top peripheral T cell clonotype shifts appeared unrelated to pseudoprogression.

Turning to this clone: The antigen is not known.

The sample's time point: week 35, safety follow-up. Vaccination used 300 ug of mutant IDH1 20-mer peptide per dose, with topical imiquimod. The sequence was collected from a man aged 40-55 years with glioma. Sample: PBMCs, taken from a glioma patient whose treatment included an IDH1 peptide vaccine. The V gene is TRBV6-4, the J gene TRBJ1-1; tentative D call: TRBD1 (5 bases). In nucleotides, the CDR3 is TGTGCCAGCAGTGAATCGCCCTTACCGGGGCCGAACACTGAAGCTTTCTTT. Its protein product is CASSESPLPGPNTEAFF.